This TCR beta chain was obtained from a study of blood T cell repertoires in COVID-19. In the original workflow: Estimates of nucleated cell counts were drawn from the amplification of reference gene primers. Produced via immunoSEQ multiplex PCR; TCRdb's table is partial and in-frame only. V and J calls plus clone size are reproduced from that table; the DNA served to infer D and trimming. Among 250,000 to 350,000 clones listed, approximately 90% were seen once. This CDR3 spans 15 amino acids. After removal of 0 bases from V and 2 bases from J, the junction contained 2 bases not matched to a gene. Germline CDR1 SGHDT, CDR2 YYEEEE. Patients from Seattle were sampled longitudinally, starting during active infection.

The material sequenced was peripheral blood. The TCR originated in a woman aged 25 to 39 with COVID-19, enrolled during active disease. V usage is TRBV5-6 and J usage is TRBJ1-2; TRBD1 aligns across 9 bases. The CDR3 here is CASSLGDRANYGYTF. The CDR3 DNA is TGTGCCAGCAGCTTGGGGGACAGGGCCAACTATGGCTACACCTTC.